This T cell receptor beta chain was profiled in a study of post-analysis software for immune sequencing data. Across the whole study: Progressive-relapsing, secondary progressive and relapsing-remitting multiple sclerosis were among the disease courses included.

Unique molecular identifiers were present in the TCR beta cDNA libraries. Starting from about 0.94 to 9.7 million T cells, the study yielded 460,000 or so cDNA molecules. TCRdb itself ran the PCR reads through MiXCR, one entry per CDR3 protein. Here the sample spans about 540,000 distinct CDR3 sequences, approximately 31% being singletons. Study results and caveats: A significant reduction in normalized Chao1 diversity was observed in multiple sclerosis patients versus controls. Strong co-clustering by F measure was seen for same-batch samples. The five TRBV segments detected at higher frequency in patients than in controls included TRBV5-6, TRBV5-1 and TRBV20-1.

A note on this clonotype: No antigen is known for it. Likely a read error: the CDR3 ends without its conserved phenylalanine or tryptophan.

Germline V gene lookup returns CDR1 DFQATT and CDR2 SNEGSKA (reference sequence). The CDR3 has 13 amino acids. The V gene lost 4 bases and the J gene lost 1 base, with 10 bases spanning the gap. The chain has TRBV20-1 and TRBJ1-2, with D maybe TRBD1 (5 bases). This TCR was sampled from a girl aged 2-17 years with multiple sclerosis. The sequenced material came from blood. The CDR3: CSANGADNYGYTV. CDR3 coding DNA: TGCAGTGCTAATGGGGCAGATAACTATGGCTACACCGTC.